Included here is one T cell receptor beta chain sequence, with context. The data were taken from a study of blood T cell repertoires in COVID-19. Sequenced by immunoSEQ multiplex PCR; TCRdb stores in-frame clones only, minus some. The repertoire holds around 300,000 clones, with 86% as singletons. Trimming pared 5 bases from V and 10 bases from J, leaving 15 bases between. This CDR3 has 12 amino acids. Germline CDR1 and CDR2: SGHDT and YYEEEE. This sequence was found in a woman aged 30 to 39 with active or convalescent COVID-19. The source material was peripheral blood. This chain uses TRBV5-6 with TRBJ1-1, with D possibly matching TRBD1 (5 bases). CDR3 coding DNA: TGTGCCAGCAGTCTGGAGTGGGGGGGAGCTTTCTTT. It encodes CASSLEWGGAFF. Looking up the rest from reference TRBV5-6 and TRBJ1-1 gives the full variable domain: DAGVTQSPTHLIKTRGQQVTLRCSPKSGHDTVSWYQQALGQGPQFIFQYYEEEERQRGNFPDRFSGHQFPNYSSELNVNALLLGDSALYLCASSLEWGGAFFGQGTRLTVV.